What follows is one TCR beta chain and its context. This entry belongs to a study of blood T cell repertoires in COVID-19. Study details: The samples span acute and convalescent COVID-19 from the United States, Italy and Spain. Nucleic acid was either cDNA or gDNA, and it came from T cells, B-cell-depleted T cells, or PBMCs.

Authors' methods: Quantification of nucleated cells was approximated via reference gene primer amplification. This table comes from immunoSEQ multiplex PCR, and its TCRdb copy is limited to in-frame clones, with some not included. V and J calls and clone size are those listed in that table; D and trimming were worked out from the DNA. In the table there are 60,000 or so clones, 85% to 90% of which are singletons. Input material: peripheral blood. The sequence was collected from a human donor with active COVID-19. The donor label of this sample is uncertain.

The CDR3 here is CASSSDTNYGYTF. Here the CDR3 DNA reads TGTGCCAGCAGCTCTGACACGAACTATGGCTACACCTTC. The chain joins TRBV7-2 to TRBJ1-2; D uncertain. The CDR3 runs 13 residues. V lost 4 bases and J 2 bases, leaving 8 bases between the germline ends. CDR1 and CDR2 (germline): SGHTA, FQGNSA.